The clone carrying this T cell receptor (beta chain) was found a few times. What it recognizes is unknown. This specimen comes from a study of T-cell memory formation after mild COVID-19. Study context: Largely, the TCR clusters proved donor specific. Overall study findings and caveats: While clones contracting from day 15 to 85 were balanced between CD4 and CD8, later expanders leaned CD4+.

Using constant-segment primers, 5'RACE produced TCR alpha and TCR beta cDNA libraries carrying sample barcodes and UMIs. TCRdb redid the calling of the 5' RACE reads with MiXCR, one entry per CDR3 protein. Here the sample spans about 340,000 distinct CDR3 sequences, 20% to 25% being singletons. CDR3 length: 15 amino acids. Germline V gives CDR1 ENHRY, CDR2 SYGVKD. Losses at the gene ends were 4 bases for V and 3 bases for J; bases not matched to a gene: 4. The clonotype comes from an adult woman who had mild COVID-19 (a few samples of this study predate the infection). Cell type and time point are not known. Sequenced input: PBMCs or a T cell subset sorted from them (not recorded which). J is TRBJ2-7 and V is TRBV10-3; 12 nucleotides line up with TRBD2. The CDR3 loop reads CAISVGLAGRYEQYF. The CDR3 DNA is TGTGCCATCAGTGTCGGACTAGCGGGGCGCTACGAGCAGTACTTC.